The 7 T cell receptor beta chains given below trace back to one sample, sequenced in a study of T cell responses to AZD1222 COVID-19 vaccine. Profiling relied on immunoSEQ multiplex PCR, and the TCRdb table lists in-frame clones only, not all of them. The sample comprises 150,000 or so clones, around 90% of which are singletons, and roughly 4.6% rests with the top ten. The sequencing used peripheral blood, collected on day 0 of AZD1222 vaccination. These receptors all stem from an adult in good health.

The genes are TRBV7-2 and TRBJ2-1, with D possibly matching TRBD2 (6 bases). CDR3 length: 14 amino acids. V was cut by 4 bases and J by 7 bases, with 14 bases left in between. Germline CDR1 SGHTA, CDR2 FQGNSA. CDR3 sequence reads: CASSSGGRPNEQFF. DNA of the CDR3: TGTGCCAGCAGCTCCGGAGGGCGGCCTAATGAGCAGTTCTTC. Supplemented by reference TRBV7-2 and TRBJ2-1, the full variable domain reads GAGVSQSPSNKVTEKGKDVELRCDPISGHTALYWYRQSLGQGLEFLIYFQGNSAPDKSGLPSDRFSAERTGGSVSTLTIQRTQQEDSAVYLCASSSGGRPNEQFFGPGTRLTVL.

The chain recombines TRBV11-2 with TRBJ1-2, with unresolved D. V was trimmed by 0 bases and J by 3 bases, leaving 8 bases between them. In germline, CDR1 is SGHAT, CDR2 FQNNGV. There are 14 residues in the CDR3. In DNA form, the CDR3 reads TGTGCCAGCAGCTTAGACAGCCTCGACTATGGCTACACCTTC. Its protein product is CASSLDSLDYGYTF. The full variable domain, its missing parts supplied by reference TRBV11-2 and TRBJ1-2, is EAGVAQSPRYKIIEKRQSVAFWCNPISGHATLYWYQQILGQGPKLLIQFQNNGVVDDSQLPKDRFSAERLKGVDSTLKIQPAKLEDSAVYLCASSLDSLDYGYTFGSGTRLTVV.

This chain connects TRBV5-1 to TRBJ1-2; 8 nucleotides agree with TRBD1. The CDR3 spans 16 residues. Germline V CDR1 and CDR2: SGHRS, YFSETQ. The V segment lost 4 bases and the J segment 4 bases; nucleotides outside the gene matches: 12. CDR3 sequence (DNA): TGCGCCAGCAGCCCCCCCAGAGGACAGGGCAGCTATGGCTACACCTTC. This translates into CASSPPRGQGSYGYTF.

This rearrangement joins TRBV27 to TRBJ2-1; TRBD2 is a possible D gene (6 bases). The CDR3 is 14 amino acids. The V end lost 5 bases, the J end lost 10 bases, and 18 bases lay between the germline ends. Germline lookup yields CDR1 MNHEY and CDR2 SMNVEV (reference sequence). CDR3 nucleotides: TGTGCCAGCAGTAGAGGGGAAGGGAGGAGGGAGCAGTTCTTC. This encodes CASSRGEGRREQFF.

CDR3 sequence reads: CASRAGGGGYGYTF. The CDR3 DNA reads TGTGCCAGCAGGGCCGGCGGGGGAGGATATGGCTACACCTTC. The chain recombines TRBV6-5 with TRBJ1-2; the D gene is possibly TRBD1 (5 bases). Germline CDR1 and CDR2: MNHEY and SVGAGI. Trimming took off 6 bases at V and 5 bases at J, with 16 bases between the two ends. This CDR3 spans 14 amino acids.

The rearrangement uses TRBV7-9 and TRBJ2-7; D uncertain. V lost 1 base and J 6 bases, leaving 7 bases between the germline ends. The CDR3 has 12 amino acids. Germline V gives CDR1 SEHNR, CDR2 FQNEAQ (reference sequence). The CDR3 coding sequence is TGTGCCAGCAGCTTAGGCCTATTCGAGCAGTACTTC. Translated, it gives CASSLGLFEQYF.

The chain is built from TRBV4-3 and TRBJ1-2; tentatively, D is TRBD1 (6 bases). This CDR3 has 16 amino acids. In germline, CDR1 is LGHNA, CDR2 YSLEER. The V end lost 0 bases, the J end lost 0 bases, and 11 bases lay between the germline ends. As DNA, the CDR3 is TGCGCCAGCAGCCAAGAGAGACAGGCGACTAACTATGGCTACACCTTC. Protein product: CASSQERQATNYGYTF.